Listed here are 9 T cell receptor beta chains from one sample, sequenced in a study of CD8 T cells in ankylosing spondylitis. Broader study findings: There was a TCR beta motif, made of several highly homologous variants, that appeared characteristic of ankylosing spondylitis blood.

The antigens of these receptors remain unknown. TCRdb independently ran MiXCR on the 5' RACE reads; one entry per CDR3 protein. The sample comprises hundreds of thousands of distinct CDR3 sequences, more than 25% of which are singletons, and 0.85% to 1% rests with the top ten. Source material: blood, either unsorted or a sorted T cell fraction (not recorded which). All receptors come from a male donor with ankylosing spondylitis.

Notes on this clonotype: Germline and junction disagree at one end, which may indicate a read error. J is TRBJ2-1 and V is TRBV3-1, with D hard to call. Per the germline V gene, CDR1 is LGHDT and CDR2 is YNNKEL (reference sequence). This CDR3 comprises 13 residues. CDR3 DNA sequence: TGTGCCAGCAGCCGGCTGTCCTACAATGAGCAGTCCTTC. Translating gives CASSRLSYNEQSF.

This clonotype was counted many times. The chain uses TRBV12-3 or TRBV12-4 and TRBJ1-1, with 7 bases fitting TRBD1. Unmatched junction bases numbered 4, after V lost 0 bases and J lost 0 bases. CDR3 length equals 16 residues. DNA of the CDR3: TGTGCCAGCAGTTTAGCGCAGGGGGGAATGAACACTGAAGCTTTCTTT. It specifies CASSLAQGGMNTEAFF.

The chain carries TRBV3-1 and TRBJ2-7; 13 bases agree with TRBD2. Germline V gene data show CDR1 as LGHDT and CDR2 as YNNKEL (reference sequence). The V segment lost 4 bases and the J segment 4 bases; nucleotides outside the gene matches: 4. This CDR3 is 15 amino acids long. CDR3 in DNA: TGTGCCAGCAGCCCTCGACTAGCGGGAGGTTACGAGCAGTACTTC. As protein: CASSPRLAGGYEQYF.

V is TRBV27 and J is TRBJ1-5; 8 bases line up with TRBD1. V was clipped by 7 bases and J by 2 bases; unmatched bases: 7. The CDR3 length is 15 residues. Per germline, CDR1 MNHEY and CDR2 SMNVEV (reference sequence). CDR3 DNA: TGTGCCAGCACCCTGACAGGGGACGGCAATCAGCCCCAGCATTTT. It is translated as CASTLTGDGNQPQHF.

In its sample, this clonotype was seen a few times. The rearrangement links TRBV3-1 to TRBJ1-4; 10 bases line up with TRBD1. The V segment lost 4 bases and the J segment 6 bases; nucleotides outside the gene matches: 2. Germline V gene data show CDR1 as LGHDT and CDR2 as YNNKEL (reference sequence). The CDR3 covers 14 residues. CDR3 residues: CASSPGQGHEKLFF. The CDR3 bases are TGTGCCAGCAGCCCGGGACAGGGGCATGAAAAACTGTTTTTT.

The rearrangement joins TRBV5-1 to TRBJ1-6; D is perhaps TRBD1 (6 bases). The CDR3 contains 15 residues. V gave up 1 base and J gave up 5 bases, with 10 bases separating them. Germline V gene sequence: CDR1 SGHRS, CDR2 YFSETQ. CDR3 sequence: CASSLWTADNSPLHF. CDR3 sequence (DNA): TGCGCCAGCAGCTTGTGGACAGCTGATAATTCACCCCTCCACTTT.

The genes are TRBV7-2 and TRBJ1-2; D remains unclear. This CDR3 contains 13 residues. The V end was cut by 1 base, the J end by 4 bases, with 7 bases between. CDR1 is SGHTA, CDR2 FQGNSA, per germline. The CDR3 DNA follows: TGTGCCAGCAGCTTAGGAATAAGCTATGGCTACACCTTC. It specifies CASSLGISYGYTF.

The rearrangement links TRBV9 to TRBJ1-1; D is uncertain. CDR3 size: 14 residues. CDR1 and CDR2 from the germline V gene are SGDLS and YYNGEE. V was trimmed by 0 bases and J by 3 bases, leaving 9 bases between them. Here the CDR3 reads CASSVVSVYTEAFF. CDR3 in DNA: TGTGCCAGCAGCGTAGTCTCGGTGTACACTGAAGCTTTCTTT.

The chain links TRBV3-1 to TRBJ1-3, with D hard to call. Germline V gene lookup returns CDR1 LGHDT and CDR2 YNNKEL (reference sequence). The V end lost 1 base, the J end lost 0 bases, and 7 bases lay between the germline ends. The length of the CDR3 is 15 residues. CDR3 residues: CASSQVPSSGNTIYF. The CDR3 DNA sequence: TGTGCCAGCAGCCAAGTTCCTTCCTCTGGAAACACCATATATTTT.